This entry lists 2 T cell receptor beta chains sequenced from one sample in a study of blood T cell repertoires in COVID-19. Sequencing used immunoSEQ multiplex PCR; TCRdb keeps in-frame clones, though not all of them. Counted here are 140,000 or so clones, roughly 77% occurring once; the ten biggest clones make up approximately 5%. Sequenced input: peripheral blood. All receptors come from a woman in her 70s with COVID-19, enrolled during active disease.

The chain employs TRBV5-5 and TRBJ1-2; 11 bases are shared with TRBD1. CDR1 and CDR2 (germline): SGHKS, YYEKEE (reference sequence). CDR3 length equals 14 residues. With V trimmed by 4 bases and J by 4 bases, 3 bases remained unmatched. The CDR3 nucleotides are TGTGCCAGCAGCGCGGGGACAGGGGGCTATGGCTACACCTTC. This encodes CASSAGTGGYGYTF. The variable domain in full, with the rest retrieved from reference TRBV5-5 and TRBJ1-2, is DAGVTQSPTHLIKTRGQQVTLRCSPISGHKSVSWYQQVLGQGPQFIFQYYEKEERGRGNFPDRFSARQFPNYSSELNVNALLLGDSALYLCASSAGTGGYGYTFGSGTRLTVV.

CDR3 loop: CASSRDSPVNTEAFF. CDR3 coding DNA: TGTGCCAGCAGCCGCGACAGCCCCGTGAACACTGAAGCTTTCTTT. The chain recombines TRBV7-2 with TRBJ1-1; maybe TRBD1 (5 bases). Germline V gene lookup returns CDR1 SGHTA and CDR2 FQGNSA. CDR3 length equals 15 residues. V lost 5 bases and J lost 0, with 13 bases in between.